This T cell receptor beta chain was recorded in a study of human T cells and chemical hapten exposure. On the study more broadly: Patients had diphenylcyclopropenone applied to the scalp weekly throughout the approximately 24-week study.

Attachment of unique molecular identifiers to individual cDNA molecules was performed in the library. From the RACE reads, TCRdb called clonotypes with MiXCR, one entry per CDR3 protein. Among 70,000 to 80,000 distinct CDR3 sequences, 32% were seen once, and the ten largest hold roughly 9.8%. In germline, CDR1 is SGHTA, CDR2 FQGTGA. V lost 5 bases to trimming and J lost 2 bases, with 13 bases between them. CDR3 size: 16 residues. Stated time point: patch test 1, 2 weeks after DPC sensitization. Treatment given: therapeutic diphenylcyclopropenone sensitization with weekly scalp DPC. Each donor was an alopecia patient between 18 and 70 years of age who qualified for DPC. This clonotype was recorded a few times.

The rearrangement uses TRBV7-3 and TRBJ2-6, with D possibly being TRBD1 or TRBD2 (5 bases each). The receptor was isolated from a man in his forties with alopecia areata. Some clones in this sample may be carry-over from other donors' samples. The sequences come from whole blood, collected in connection with sensitization to the hapten diphenylcyclopropenone (DPC). The CDR3 DNA is TGTGCCAGCAGCCCCGGCCAGGGAGCTGGGGCCAACGTCCTGACTTTC. Translated: CASSPGQGAGANVLTF.